This T cell receptor beta chain was identified during a study of cytomegalovirus exposure and HLA in healthy donors. At the level of the study: Most genotyped donors, approximately 77% of 398, had Caucasian-associated genetic ancestry.

About this clone: Its antigen is unidentified.

Germline V gene data show CDR1 as ENHRY and CDR2 as SYGVKD. The CDR3 spans 15 residues. The ends lost 3 bases at V and 7 bases at J; junction bases unmatched: 9. Study-level findings and limits: In a later analysis, 15,000 to 20,000 TCR beta sequences were associated with HLA alleles at 0.05 false discovery rate. Sequences of the TCR beta chain were said to predict the HLA-A and HLA-B alleles of most subjects accurately. Specificity for CMV antigens was confirmed in vitro for a few of the CMV-associated chains.

PCR was performed using 60 Vbeta and 13 Jbeta primers. Sequencing used immunoSEQ multiplex PCR; TCRdb keeps in-frame clones, though not all of them. This table holds over 110,000 clones, roughly 73% found once. The J gene is TRBJ1-1, the V gene TRBV10-3, with 9 bases lining up with TRBD1. The clonotype was recovered from a woman in her thirties or forties in good health and CMV-seronegative. The sample was PBMCs. CDR3 protein: CAISDTGGIGIEAFF. DNA of the CDR3: TGTGCCATCAGTGACACAGGGGGCATTGGTATTGAAGCTTTCTTT.